The source of this TCR beta chain is a study of OX40 agonist ivuxolimab in advanced cancers. Study outcomes and limitations: At 0.1 to 3.0 mg/kg and by week 6, CD4+ and CD8+ T cells in the blood had expanded clonally.

This clone has only one observation. The antigen remains undetermined. Clones were sequenced by immunoSEQ multiplex PCR, and TCRdb holds only the in-frame ones, with some missing. The data contain 75,000 or so clones, around four fifths of them singletons. This specimen consisted of CD4+ or CD8+ T cells sorted from blood, obtained in a trial of the OX40 agonist ivuxolimab. The clonotype originates from an adult with an advanced solid tumor such as melanoma, head and neck, liver or kidney cancer.

This chain's CDR3 is CASSLARQTETQYF. DNA of the CDR3: TGTGCCAGCAGCTTAGCGCGGCAGACAGAGACCCAGTACTTC. The V gene is TRBV7-9, the J gene TRBJ2-5; no clear D. The CDR3 is made up of 14 amino acids. Germline loops: CDR1 SEHNR, CDR2 FQNEAQ (reference sequence). Trimming shortened V by 0 bases and J by 4 bases, and 9 bases separated the two germline ends.